This T cell receptor (beta chain) emerged from a study of shared clonotypes between healthy human individuals. Study-level background: The study used three CD4 naive, three CD4 memory, two CD8 naive and one CD8 memory plate per donor.

Findings and limits, study-wide: With few donors, the genetic and exposure-history diversity represented was limited.

The CDR3 has 14 residues. From germline, CDR1 is LNHDA and CDR2 SQIVND (reference sequence). The germline V and J ends were trimmed by 5 bases and 4 bases, with 12 bases remaining between them. As defined, naive CD8 cells were CD45RO-negative and positively selected for CCR7, with terminally differentiated effector memory CD45RA+ cells excluded. Generated by immunoSEQ multiplex PCR, the TCRdb table keeps only in-frame clones and is missing some. This repertoire shows nearly 2 million clones, about 94% found once; its top ten account for roughly 1.2%. On this clone: What it binds is unknown.

The chain carries TRBV19 and TRBJ1-5; TRBD1 is a possible D gene (5 bases). The receptor was isolated from a man between 18 and 29 years old in good health. Sequencing used naive CD8+ T cells sorted from blood. The CDR3 region has the DNA TGTGCCAGTAGTTGGGACTCACAGAATCAGCCCCAGCATTTT. Translation: CASSWDSQNQPQHF.